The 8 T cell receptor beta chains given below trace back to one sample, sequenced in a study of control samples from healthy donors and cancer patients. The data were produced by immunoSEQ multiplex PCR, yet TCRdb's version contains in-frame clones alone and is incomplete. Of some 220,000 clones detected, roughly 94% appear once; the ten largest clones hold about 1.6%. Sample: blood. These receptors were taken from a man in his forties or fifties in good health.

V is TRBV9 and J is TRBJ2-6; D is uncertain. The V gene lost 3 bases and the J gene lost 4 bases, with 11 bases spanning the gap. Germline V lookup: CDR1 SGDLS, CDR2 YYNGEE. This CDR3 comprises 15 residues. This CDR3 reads CASSGFVRGANVLTF. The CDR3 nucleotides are TGTGCCAGCAGCGGTTTCGTCCGGGGGGCCAACGTCCTGACTTTC.

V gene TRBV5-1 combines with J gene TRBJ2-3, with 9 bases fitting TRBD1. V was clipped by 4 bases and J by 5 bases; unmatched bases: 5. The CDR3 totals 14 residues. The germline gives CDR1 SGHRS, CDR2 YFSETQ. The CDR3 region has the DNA TGCGCCAGCAGCCCGGGACAGGGAGTAGATACGCAGTATTTT. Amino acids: CASSPGQGVDTQYF. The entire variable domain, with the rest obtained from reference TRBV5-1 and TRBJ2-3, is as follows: KAGVTQTPRYLIKTRGQQVTLSCSPISGHRSVSWYQQTPGQGLQFLFEYFSETQRNKGNFPGRFSGRQFSNSRSEMNVSTLELGDSALYLCASSPGQGVDTQYFGPGTRLTVL.

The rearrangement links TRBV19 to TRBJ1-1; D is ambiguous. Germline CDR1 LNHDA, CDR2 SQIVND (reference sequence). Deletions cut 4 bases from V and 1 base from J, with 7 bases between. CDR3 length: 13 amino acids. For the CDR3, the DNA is TGTGCCAGTAGTACGAGACAGAACACTGAAGCTTTCTTT. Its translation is CASSTRQNTEAFF.

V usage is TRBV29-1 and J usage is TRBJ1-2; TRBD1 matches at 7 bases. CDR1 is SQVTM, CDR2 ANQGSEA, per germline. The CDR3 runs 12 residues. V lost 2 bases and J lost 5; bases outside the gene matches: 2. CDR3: CSVERQGYGYTF. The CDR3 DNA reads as TGCAGCGTTGAAAGACAGGGATATGGCTACACCTTC.

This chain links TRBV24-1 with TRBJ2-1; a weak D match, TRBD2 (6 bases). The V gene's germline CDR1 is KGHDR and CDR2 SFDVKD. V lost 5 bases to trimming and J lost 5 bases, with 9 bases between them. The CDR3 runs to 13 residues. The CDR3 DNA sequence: TGTGCCACCAGTGTAGCGGTTGACAATGAGCAGTTCTTC. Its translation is CATSVAVDNEQFF.

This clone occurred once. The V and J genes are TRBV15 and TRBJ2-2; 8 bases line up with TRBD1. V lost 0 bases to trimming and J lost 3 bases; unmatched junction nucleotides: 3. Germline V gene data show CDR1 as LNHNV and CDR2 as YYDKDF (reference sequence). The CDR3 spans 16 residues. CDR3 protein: CATSRDRGRYTGELFF. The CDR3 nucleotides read TGTGCCACCAGCAGAGACAGGGGGCGATACACCGGGGAGCTGTTTTTT.

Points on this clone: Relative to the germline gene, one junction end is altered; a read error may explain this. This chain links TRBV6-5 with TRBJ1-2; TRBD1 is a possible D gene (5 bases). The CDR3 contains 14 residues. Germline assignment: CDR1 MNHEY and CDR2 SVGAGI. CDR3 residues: CASRYSQGNYGYTF. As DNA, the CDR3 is TGTGCCAGCAGGTACTCCCAGGGTAACTATGGCTACACCTTC.

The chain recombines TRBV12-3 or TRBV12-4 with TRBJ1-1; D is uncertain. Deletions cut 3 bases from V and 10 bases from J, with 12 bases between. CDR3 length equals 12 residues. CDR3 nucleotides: TGTGCCAGCAGTTTTGGCGGAGTAGCAGCTTTCTTT. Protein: CASSFGGVAAFF.